The 28 T cell receptor beta chains presented below share a single source sample, sequenced in a study of blood T cell repertoires in COVID-19. TCRdb keeps only in-frame clones here, not all; method: immunoSEQ multiplex PCR. This table has fewer than 90,000 clones, about 74% appearing once. Sequencing used peripheral blood. These TCRs come from a human donor in a cohort sampled during active COVID-19.

CDR3 in amino acids: CASSQASGRATGELFF. Here the CDR3 DNA reads TGTGCCAGCAGCCAAGCAAGCGGGAGGGCCACCGGGGAGCTGTTTTTT. The rearrangement links TRBV3-1 (or the pseudogene TRBV3-2) to TRBJ2-2; 10 nucleotides agree with TRBD2. The V and J ends lost 1 base and 4 bases, in that order; junction bases with no gene match: 3. Germline CDR1 reads LGHDT; CDR2 reads YNNKEL (reference sequence). This CDR3 has 16 amino acids.

This clone was detected only a few times. This chain joins TRBV7-8 and TRBJ2-1, with 10 bases matching TRBD1. V gave up 5 bases and J gave up 4 bases; unmatched junction bases: 5. The germline CDR1 and CDR2 sequences are SGHVS and FQNEAQ. CDR3 length: 15 residues. This CDR3 reads CASSLGTGEYNEQFF. CDR3 bases: TGTGCCAGCAGCCTCGGGACAGGGGAATACAATGAGCAGTTCTTC.

This rearrangement joins TRBV28 to TRBJ2-7, with TRBD2 matching 7 bases. The CDR3 contains 15 residues. Looked up from germline, CDR1 is MDHEN and CDR2 is SYDVKM. V trimming: 6 bases; J trimming: 3 bases; junction bases outside the gene matches: 11. The CDR3 DNA sequence: TGTGCCAGCAGATTTGTGTCTAGCGGCCACTACGAGCAGTACTTC. Translating it yields CASRFVSSGHYEQYF.

The chain couples TRBV28 to TRBJ2-1, with D possibly being TRBD1 (6 bases). V was cut by 5 bases and J by 4 bases, with 9 bases left in between. CDR1 MDHEN and CDR2 SYDVKM come from the germline V gene. This CDR3 region has 13 residues. CDR3 residues: CASSVDRYNEQFF. CDR3 sequence (DNA): TGTGCCAGCAGTGTAGACAGGTACAATGAGCAGTTCTTC.

The rearrangement uses TRBV5-5 and TRBJ2-7, with a tentative D call TRBD1 (5 bases). The CDR3 consists of 15 residues. Per the germline V gene, CDR1 is SGHKS and CDR2 is YYEKEE (reference sequence). V lost 3 bases and J lost 0, with 13 bases in between. CDR3 amino acids: CASSSDRLSSYEQYF. DNA for the CDR3: TGTGCCAGCAGCTCCGACAGATTAAGCTCCTACGAGCAGTACTTC.

This rearrangement joins TRBV4-3 to TRBJ2-3; 9 nucleotides match TRBD2. CDR3 length: 17 residues. The V segment lost 2 bases and the J segment 5 bases; nucleotides outside the gene matches: 11. Germline CDR1 reads LGHNA; CDR2 reads YSLEER. The CDR3 here is CASSQPPQREEGDTQYF. CDR3 nucleotides: TGCGCCAGCAGCCAACCCCCCCAGCGGGAGGAAGGAGATACGCAGTATTTT.

A few counts support this clone. The V and J genes are TRBV7-2 and TRBJ1-1, with a possible D match to TRBD1 (5 bases). Trimming removed 5 bases from V and 2 bases from J, with 15 bases in between. The CDR3 covers 15 residues. Germline values: CDR1 SGHTA, CDR2 FQGNSA. In DNA form, the CDR3 reads TGTGCCAGCAGCCCGAGACAGAGTAAAAACACTGAAGCTTTCTTT. Residues: CASSPRQSKNTEAFF.

V and J are TRBV7-8 and TRBJ2-3; D unclear. Germline assignment: CDR1 SGHVS and CDR2 FQNEAQ. The CDR3 spans 13 residues. V was trimmed by 4 bases and J by 6 bases, leaving 11 bases between them. CDR3 region: CASSSLLSDTQYF. The CDR3 DNA sequence: TGTGCCAGCAGCTCCCTCTTAAGCGATACGCAGTATTTT.

The chain uses TRBV28 and TRBJ1-1; 8 nucleotides align to TRBD1. The CDR3 loop spans 14 amino acids. The germline V gene encodes CDR1 MDHEN and CDR2 SYDVKM. The V and J ends lost 6 bases and 4 bases, in that order; junction bases with no gene match: 7. The CDR3 sequence is CASRRITGGTEAFF. The CDR3 DNA reads TGTGCCAGCAGGCGAATAACAGGGGGCACTGAAGCTTTCTTT.

This sequence joins TRBV27 and TRBJ1-1; D gene unclear. Trimming removed 5 bases from V and 4 bases from J, with 14 bases in between. Germline lookup yields CDR1 MNHEY and CDR2 SMNVEV (reference sequence). There are 14 residues in the CDR3. The CDR3 sequence: CASSADKPTTEAFF. DNA of the CDR3: TGTGCCAGCAGTGCCGACAAACCAACCACTGAAGCTTTCTTT.

The chain joins TRBV11-2 to TRBJ2-2; 12 positions match TRBD1. CDR3 length equals 18 residues. Germline V CDR1 and CDR2: SGHAT, FQNNGV. J lost 4 bases, V lost 5 bases, and 11 bases had no gene match. The CDR3: CASSEPGQGAPGTGELFF. The CDR3 DNA reads TGTGCCAGCAGCGAACCGGGACAGGGGGCGCCAGGCACCGGGGAGCTGTTTTTT.

The chain joins TRBV6-6 to TRBJ1-1; D not certain. Germline CDR1 and CDR2: MNHNY and SVGAGI (reference sequence). There are 16 residues in the CDR3. V was cut by 6 bases and J by 0 bases, with 17 bases left in between. The CDR3 loop reads CASSRSVTPMNTEAFF. For the CDR3, the DNA is TGTGCCAGCAGCCGATCCGTTACACCCATGAACACTGAAGCTTTCTTT.

CDR3 DNA: TGTGCCAGCAGTTACTCCCAATGGCGGACAGATACGCAGTATTTT. This codes for CASSYSQWRTDTQYF. This chain links TRBV6-2 or TRBV6-3 with TRBJ2-3; no definite D call. The CDR3 is made up of 15 amino acids. V lost 0 bases to trimming and J lost 3 bases, with 10 bases between them. Germline assignment: CDR1 MNHEY and CDR2 SVGEGT.

The chain employs TRBV5-1 and TRBJ1-2; 8 nucleotides line up with TRBD1. V gave up 4 bases and J gave up 2 bases; unmatched junction bases: 4. Germline V gene data show CDR1 as SGHRS and CDR2 as YFSETQ. The CDR3 runs 14 residues. CDR3 residues: CASSIAGGNYGYTF. The CDR3, as DNA: TGCGCCAGCAGCATTGCAGGGGGCAACTATGGCTACACCTTC.

The chain carries TRBV10-3 and TRBJ2-3, with D possibly matching TRBD2 (6 bases). Trimming left V 5 bases short and J 2 bases short, with 8 bases between. This CDR3 contains 13 residues. Germline CDR1 is ENHRY and CDR2 is SYGVKD. The CDR3 DNA reads as TGTGCCATCAGTCCGGGAGACACAGATACGCAGTATTTT. Translation gives CAISPGDTDTQYF.

V is TRBV7-2 and J is TRBJ2-7; 9 bases are a match to TRBD2. Trimming removed 5 bases from V and 7 bases from J; junction bases left unmatched: 6. The V gene's germline CDR1 is SGHTA and CDR2 FQGNSA. The CDR3 length is 13 residues. The chain's CDR3 is CASSPGTSREQYF. In nucleotides, the CDR3 is TGTGCCAGCAGCCCCGGGACTAGCAGGGAGCAGTACTTC.

This clone was detected once. The chain has TRBV19 and TRBJ2-5; 8 bases align to TRBD1. Per the germline V gene, CDR1 is LNHDA and CDR2 is SQIVND (reference sequence). Germline trimming cut 5 bases from V and 5 bases from J; bases unmatched to any gene: 7. This CDR3 has 14 amino acids. CDR3 in amino acids: CASSVMTGVETQYF. Here the CDR3 DNA reads TGTGCCAGTAGTGTAATGACAGGGGTGGAGACCCAGTACTTC.

This clone was recorded a few times. V usage is TRBV15 and J usage is TRBJ1-3; 9 bases align to TRBD1. The CDR3 loop spans 16 amino acids. Germline assignment: CDR1 LNHNV and CDR2 YYDKDF (reference sequence). V gave up 5 bases and J gave up 4 bases; unmatched junction bases: 9. As DNA, the CDR3 is TGTGCCACCAGCCGCCCAGGACAGGGGCTCGGAAACACCATATATTTT. Protein: CATSRPGQGLGNTIYF.

This clone was counted only a few times. The chain uses TRBV28 and TRBJ1-5; the D gene is possibly TRBD1 (6 bases). Germline CDR1 MDHEN, CDR2 SYDVKM. Trimming stripped 5 bases from V and 4 bases from J, with 18 bases between. The CDR3 totals 16 residues. The DNA of the CDR3 is TGTGCCAGCAGTAATGACCTGGGGGCAACAAATCAGCCCCAGCATTTT. It yields the protein CASSNDLGATNQPQHF.

V is TRBV6-6 and J is TRBJ2-7, with D possibly matching TRBD2 (7 bases). This CDR3 has 13 amino acids. The germline V gene has CDR1 MNHNY and CDR2 SVGAGI (reference sequence). Deletions cut 6 bases from V and 3 bases from J, with 12 bases between. The CDR3 region has the DNA TGTGCCAGCAGAGGGGGGGTTAACTACGAGCAGTACTTC. Translating it yields CASRGGVNYEQYF.

This chain uses TRBV12-1 with TRBJ2-7; the DNA was not used to check the table's D call, TRBD2. TRBV12-1 is shown as a pseudogene. The length of the CDR3 is 15 residues. CDR3: CASSSCRGRSYEQYF. In DNA form, the CDR3 reads TGTGCCAGCAGCTCCTGTCGGGGGAGATCCTACGAGCAGTACTTC.

This clone was seen just once. This chain uses TRBV9 with TRBJ2-2, with 7 bases identical to TRBD1. The CDR3 is made up of 15 amino acids. The trim removed 4 bases at V and 7 bases at J, leaving 10 bases unmatched. Germline CDR1 SGDLS, CDR2 YYNGEE. CDR3: CASSPRQGFGGELFF. Written as DNA, the CDR3 is TGTGCCAGCAGCCCAAGACAGGGATTTGGCGGGGAGCTGTTTTTT.

This clone was seen a few times. The V and J genes are TRBV7-9 and TRBJ1-2, with 11 bases that match TRBD1. The V gene's germline CDR1 is SEHNR and CDR2 FQNEAQ (reference sequence). The CDR3 totals 15 residues. J lost 6 bases, V lost 4 bases, and 7 bases had no gene match. The DNA for the CDR3 is TGTGCCAGCAGCTCCCGGGACAGGGGGAACCATGGCTACACCTTC. Translated, it gives CASSSRDRGNHGYTF. Together with reference TRBV7-9 and TRBJ1-2, the CDR3 gives the full variable domain: DTGVSQNPRHKITKRGQNVTFRCDPISEHNRLYWYRQTLGQGPEFLTYFQNEAQLEKSRLLSDRFSAERPKGSFSTLEIQRTEQGDSAMYLCASSSRDRGNHGYTFGSGTRLTVV.

The chain employs TRBV9 and TRBJ2-7; 7 bases agree with TRBD1. CDR1 and CDR2 from the germline V gene are SGDLS and YYNGEE. This CDR3 region has 14 residues. The V gene end was trimmed by 4 bases and the J gene end by 2 bases; junction bases not matched to a gene: 6. The CDR3 DNA reads as TGTGCCAGCAGCCCAGGGACAGTGCCCTACGAGCAGTACTTC. Protein product: CASSPGTVPYEQYF.

The rearrangement uses TRBV4-3 and TRBJ2-7, with a tentative D call TRBD2 (6 bases). Germline lookup yields CDR1 LGHNA and CDR2 YSLEER. Trimming pared 0 bases from V and 5 bases from J, leaving 11 bases between. This CDR3 is 14 amino acids long. The CDR3 DNA reads as TGCGCCAGCAGCCAAGAGTTTCCGGGGGACGAGCAGTACTTC. Its protein is CASSQEFPGDEQYF.

V is TRBV18 and J is TRBJ2-1, with D possibly matching TRBD1 (5 bases). CDR3 length equals 14 residues. CDR1 KGHSH and CDR2 LQKENI come from the germline V gene. V was clipped by 3 bases and J by 5 bases, with 11 bases between them. The CDR3 nucleotides are TGTGCCAGCTCACCTCCGGCAGGGAACAATGAGCAGTTCTTC. Protein product: CASSPPAGNNEQFF.

The CDR3 bases are TGTGCCAGCAGCTTACGGGAGGGGGCCTGGAACACCGGGGAGCTGTTTTTT. It codes for CASSLREGAWNTGELFF. The chain couples TRBV11-2 to TRBJ2-2; D is perhaps TRBD2 (8 bases). The length of the CDR3 is 17 residues. Germline loops: CDR1 SGHAT, CDR2 FQNNGV. The V and J ends lost 2 bases and 1 base respectively, with 14 bases between them. Complete variable domain (other parts from reference TRBV11-2 and TRBJ2-2): EAGVAQSPRYKIIEKRQSVAFWCNPISGHATLYWYQQILGQGPKLLIQFQNNGVVDDSQLPKDRFSAERLKGVDSTLKIQPAKLEDSAVYLCASSLREGAWNTGELFFGEGSRLTVL.

This chain joins TRBV6-2 or TRBV6-3 and TRBJ1-3; unclear D gene. Trimming took 8 bases from V and 7 from J, leaving 15 bases between them. Looked up from germline, CDR1 is MNHEY and CDR2 is SVGEGT. The CDR3 runs 13 residues. Here the CDR3 DNA reads TGTGCCAGCGGCCGCCCTATACGGAACACCATATATTTT. Its translation: CASGRPIRNTIYF.